These 30 T cell receptor beta chains came from one sample sequenced in a study of cytomegalovirus exposure and HLA in healthy donors. The primer mix had 60 Vbeta and 13 Jbeta primers. Data came from immunoSEQ multiplex PCR; TCRdb stores just in-frame clones and leaves some out. Among around 200,000 clones listed, 75% to 90% were seen once. The sequenced sample was PBMCs. All receptors derive from a middle-aged man in good health and CMV-seropositive.

The chain uses TRBV2 and TRBJ1-3; no definite D call. Per germline, CDR1 SNHLY and CDR2 FYNNEI. The CDR3 totals 15 residues. The germline V and J ends were trimmed by 6 bases and 0 bases, with 12 bases remaining between them. In DNA, the CDR3 is TGTGCCAGCAGGGCTCGGGTGGGCTCTGGAAACACCATATATTTT. This gives the protein CASRARVGSGNTIYF.

The chain has TRBV7-9 and TRBJ2-5; D is ambiguous. The CDR3 contains 11 residues. The ends were cut back, 11 bases at V and 6 bases at J, with 13 bases in the middle. The germline CDR1 and CDR2 sequences are SEHNR and FQNEAQ (reference sequence). Written as DNA, the CDR3 is TGTGCCCTGTGGTTCGGTCAGACCCAGTACTTC. This encodes CALWFGQTQYF. The entire variable domain, with the rest obtained from reference TRBV7-9 and TRBJ2-5, is as follows: DTGVSQNPRHKITKRGQNVTFRCDPISEHNRLYWYRQTLGQGPEFLTYFQNEAQLEKSRLLSDRFSAERPKGSFSTLEIQRTEQGDSAMYLCALWFGQTQYFGPGTRLLVL.

CDR3 amino acids: CASSKTAHDYNSPLHF. The CDR3 nucleotides read TGTGCCAGCTCAAAGACAGCGCACGACTATAATTCACCCCTCCACTTT. V gene TRBV18 combines with J gene TRBJ1-6, with TRBD1 as a possible D gene (5 bases). V dropped 5 bases and J dropped 3 bases, with 14 bases sitting between them. This CDR3 has 16 amino acids. Germline CDR1 KGHSH, CDR2 LQKENI.

The chain has TRBV10-3 and TRBJ1-4; D uncertain. V was clipped by 6 bases and J by 7 bases, with 15 bases between them. Germline V gene lookup returns CDR1 ENHRY and CDR2 SYGVKD. This CDR3 spans 14 amino acids. CDR3 in amino acids: CAIRDESEGEKLFF. The DNA of the CDR3 is TGTGCCATCAGGGATGAGTCGGAGGGTGAAAAACTGTTTTTT.

V and J are TRBV30 and TRBJ2-5; maybe TRBD1 (9 bases). The J call may be in error: the DNA end matches TRBJ2-7 better. CDR1 is GTSNPN and CDR2 is SVGIG in the germline V gene (reference sequence). The CDR3 extends over 14 amino acids. The CDR3 region is CAMLGGDRASEQYF. As DNA, the CDR3 is TGTGCAATGCTCGGGGGGGACAGGGCCTCCGAGCAGTACTTC.

This clone was seen a handful of times. This chain links TRBV19 with TRBJ2-3; 8 nucleotides match TRBD1. Germline lookup yields CDR1 LNHDA and CDR2 SQIVND (reference sequence). V shed 5 bases and J 1 base; nucleotides not matched to a gene: 5. CDR3 size: 15 residues. The CDR3 here is CASSVGTGRTDTQYF. CDR3 in DNA: TGTGCCAGTAGTGTCGGGACAGGACGCACAGATACGCAGTATTTT.

Concerning this clone itself: Other DNA sequences in this specimen translate into the identical CDR3. The rearrangement links TRBV30 to TRBJ1-2; TRBD1 matches at 10 bases. The CDR3 runs to 13 residues. The germline gives CDR1 GTSNPN, CDR2 SVGIG (reference sequence). Trimming removed 3 bases from V and 4 bases from J; junction bases left unmatched: 2. Here the CDR3 reads CAWRRTGGYGYTF. CDR3 coding DNA: TGTGCCTGGAGAAGGACAGGGGGCTATGGCTACACCTTC.

The chain joins TRBV11-3 to TRBJ1-1; no firm D call. V was clipped by 0 bases and J by 5 bases, with 13 bases between them. Germline loops: CDR1 SGHNT, CDR2 YENEEA. The CDR3 sequence is 15 residues long. The CDR3 protein is CASSLDGSSVTEAFF. The CDR3 bases are TGTGCCAGCAGCTTAGACGGTTCCAGCGTTACTGAAGCTTTCTTT.

The gene calls are TRBV19 and TRBJ2-3; 8 positions agree with TRBD2. V trimming: 9 bases; J trimming: 2 bases; junction bases outside the gene matches: 4. This CDR3 comprises 13 residues. CDR1 and CDR2 (germline): LNHDA, SQIVND (reference sequence). The CDR3 loop reads CASIAGTTDTQYF. The CDR3 DNA reads as TGTGCCAGCATAGCGGGGACCACAGATACGCAGTATTTT.

This clone has just a few counts. This rearrangement joins TRBV7-9 to TRBJ2-7; perhaps TRBD2 as D (6 bases). Trimming pared 5 bases from V and 5 bases from J, leaving 10 bases between. CDR3 length: 12 amino acids. Per the germline V gene, CDR1 is SEHNR and CDR2 is FQNEAQ (reference sequence). In nucleotides, the CDR3 is TGTGCCAGCAGCCTGGGGGGTGACGAGCAGTACTTC. Translation gives CASSLGGDEQYF.

The chain is built from TRBV6-6 and TRBJ1-2; 9 bases map to TRBD1. There are 15 residues in the CDR3. V trimming: 4 bases; J trimming: 8 bases; junction bases outside the gene matches: 11. Germline-derived CDR1 and CDR2 are MNHNY and SVGAGI (reference sequence). The CDR3 loop is CASSSAGQGTDGYTF. As DNA, the CDR3 is TGTGCCAGCAGTTCTGCGGGACAGGGTACAGACGGCTACACCTTC.

The chain joins TRBV2 to TRBJ2-5, with D perhaps matching TRBD2 (6 bases). The CDR3 loop spans 14 amino acids. Germline V lookup: CDR1 SNHLY, CDR2 FYNNEI. V was trimmed by 4 bases and J by 5 bases, leaving 14 bases between them. The chain's CDR3 is CASSVEGGYETQYF. The CDR3 DNA is TGTGCCAGCAGTGTGGAGGGAGGATATGAGACCCAGTACTTC.

The V and J genes are TRBV11-2 and TRBJ1-1; no reliable D call. Trimming cost V 1 base and J 5 bases, with 11 bases left between them. The germline CDR1 and CDR2 sequences are SGHAT and FQNNGV. CDR3 length: 14 amino acids. The CDR3 region is CASSLGRPGTEAFF. The CDR3 coding sequence is TGTGCCAGCAGCTTAGGAAGGCCGGGGACTGAAGCTTTCTTT.

The chain carries TRBV5-1 and TRBJ1-5; D is perhaps TRBD1 (5 bases). The CDR3 runs to 15 residues. Trimming pared 0 bases from V and 6 bases from J, leaving 13 bases between. The germline V gene has CDR1 SGHRS and CDR2 YFSETQ. The CDR3 nucleotides are TGCGCCAGCAGCTTGGCCGGGGGGGGTGGTCAGCCCCAGCATTTT. It yields the protein CASSLAGGGGQPQHF.

V gene TRBV30 combines with J gene TRBJ2-3, with 8 nucleotides matching TRBD2. The CDR3 runs to 12 residues. Germline V lookup: CDR1 GTSNPN, CDR2 SVGIG (reference sequence). V shed 8 bases and J 4 bases; nucleotides not matched to a gene: 5. This chain's CDR3 is CAGRAGADTQYF. CDR3 coding DNA: TGTGCCGGGCGAGCGGGGGCAGATACGCAGTATTTT.

This rearrangement joins TRBV4-3 to TRBJ2-7; D not resolved. Trimming took off 1 base at V and 1 base at J, with 8 bases between the two ends. This CDR3 comprises 14 residues. Germline V gene sequence: CDR1 LGHNA, CDR2 YSLEER. The CDR3, as DNA: TGCGCCAGCAGCCAAGGGGCCAGTTCCTACGAGCAGTACTTC. This encodes CASSQGASSYEQYF.

The chain combines TRBV19 with TRBJ2-2, with D perhaps TRBD1 (5 bases). V lost 7 bases and J 2 bases, leaving 11 bases between the germline ends. CDR1 is LNHDA, CDR2 SQIVND, per germline (reference sequence). The CDR3 extends over 14 amino acids. CDR3 amino acids: CASKGAENTGELFF. The CDR3 DNA reads as TGTGCCAGTAAAGGGGCAGAAAACACCGGGGAGCTGTTTTTT.

The rearrangement links TRBV29-1 to TRBJ2-3; D is perhaps TRBD2 (6 bases). Germline-derived CDR1 and CDR2 are SQVTM and ANQGSEA. V was clipped by 5 bases and J by 7 bases, with 19 bases between them. CDR3 length equals 14 residues. Here the CDR3 DNA reads TGCAGCGTTCAGAACGGGGGAGGCACGTATACGCAGTATTTT. Translation: CSVQNGGGTYTQYF.

The chain is built from TRBV7-6 and TRBJ1-1; D remains unclear. Germline-derived CDR1 and CDR2 are SGHVS and FNYEAQ. With 5 bases removed from V and 1 base from J, the gap between germline ends came to 14 bases. The CDR3 sequence is 15 residues long. CDR3 nucleotide sequence: TGTGCCAGCAGCAGCGGGCCCTTTGAGAACACTGAAGCTTTCTTT. This codes for CASSSGPFENTEAFF.

V usage is TRBV7-9 and J usage is TRBJ1-1, with 11 bases matching TRBD1. Trimming at V came to 4 bases and at J to 3 bases, leaving 4 bases not matched to a gene. The CDR3 contains 15 residues. Per the germline V gene, CDR1 is SEHNR and CDR2 is FQNEAQ (reference sequence). The CDR3 sequence: CASSSGQGADTEAFF. The CDR3 region has the DNA TGTGCCAGCAGCTCCGGACAGGGGGCCGACACTGAAGCTTTCTTT.

The V call is TRBV9, the J call TRBJ1-3, with D perhaps matching TRBD1 (5 bases). Germline CDR1 reads SGDLS; CDR2 reads YYNGEE. Between the trimmed V and J ends, which lost 1 base and 0 bases, there was a span of 8 bases. The CDR3 totals 15 residues. The CDR3, as DNA: TGTGCCAGCAGCGTAACGGGGGACTCTGGAAACACCATATATTTT. Residues: CASSVTGDSGNTIYF.

Points on this clone: This is likely an artifact of a read error, given a far larger clone one base away. Other DNA sequences from this sample encode an identical CDR3 as well. The rearrangement uses TRBV6-4 and TRBJ2-1; 9 nucleotides line up with TRBD1. Germline V gene data show CDR1 as MRHNA and CDR2 as SNTAGT. Losses at the gene ends were 5 bases for V and 5 bases for J; bases not matched to a gene: 4. The CDR3 consists of 14 residues. CDR3 amino acids: CASSSGTGHNEQFF. The CDR3 DNA is TGTGCCAGCAGTTCAGGGACAGGGCACAATGAGCAGTTCTTC.

This chain uses TRBV5-1 with TRBJ1-3, with unresolved D. In germline, CDR1 is SGHRS, CDR2 YFSETQ. The CDR3 spans 15 residues. V was cut by 1 base and J by 0 bases, with 8 bases left in between. In nucleotides, the CDR3 is TGCGCCAGCAGCTTGCGGTCTAGCTCTGGAAACACCATATATTTT. Its translation is CASSLRSSSGNTIYF.

V is TRBV7-3 and J is TRBJ1-6; the match to TRBD1 covers 7 bases. Germline values: CDR1 SGHTA, CDR2 FQGTGA. This CDR3 is built from 14 residues. J was trimmed by 7 bases and V by 2 bases; bases with no gene match: 2. CDR3 loop: CASSLDRVNSPLHF. CDR3 sequence (DNA): TGTGCCAGCAGCTTAGACAGGGTAAATTCACCCCTCCACTTT. Full variable domain (remainder filled in from reference TRBV7-3 and TRBJ1-6): GAGVSQTPSNKVTEKGKYVELRCDPISGHTALYWYRQSLGQGPEFLIYFQGTGAADDSGLPNDRFFAVRPEGSVSTLKIQRTERGDSAVYLCASSLDRVNSPLHFGNGTRLTVT.

The rearrangement uses TRBV4-3 and TRBJ2-7; tentative D call: TRBD1 (6 bases). V lost 3 bases and J lost 2, with 11 bases in between. This CDR3 comprises 14 residues. Germline CDR1 LGHNA, CDR2 YSLEER. As DNA, the CDR3 is TGCGCCAGCAGCCAGACGACAGGCGCCTACGAGCAGTACTTC. Protein: CASSQTTGAYEQYF.

The chain recombines TRBV2 with TRBJ2-1; a weak D match, TRBD1 (5 bases). The germline V gene has CDR1 SNHLY and CDR2 FYNNEI. The CDR3 sequence is 12 residues long. Trimming stripped 4 bases from V and 6 bases from J, with 7 bases between. DNA of the CDR3: TGTGCCAGCAGTGGTCAGGGCAATGAGCAGTTCTTC. This codes for CASSGQGNEQFF.

CDR3 residues: CASSYGDRSSYEQYF. CDR3 sequence (DNA): TGTGCCAGCAGTTACGGGGACAGAAGCTCCTACGAGCAGTACTTC. The chain is built from TRBV6-5 and TRBJ2-7; 7 positions agree with TRBD1. Germline CDR1 MNHEY, CDR2 SVGAGI. The V gene end was trimmed by 2 bases and the J gene end by 0 bases; junction bases not matched to a gene: 4. The CDR3 has 15 amino acids.

This chain connects TRBV27 to TRBJ1-2; no definite D call. V shed 8 bases and J shed 1 base, with 11 bases lying between them. Looked up from germline, CDR1 is MNHEY and CDR2 is SMNVEV (reference sequence). The CDR3 length is 13 residues. DNA of the CDR3: TGTGCCAGCTCCCCCCGACATAACTATGGCTACACCTTC. It translates to CASSPRHNYGYTF.

The chain joins TRBV9 to TRBJ1-3; 9 bases are shared with TRBD1. The CDR3 is made up of 17 amino acids. The germline V gene has CDR1 SGDLS and CDR2 YYNGEE. V lost 3 bases, J lost 4 bases, and 11 bases stayed unmatched. The CDR3 region is CASSEGGTGSPGNTIYF. The CDR3 nucleotides are TGTGCCAGCAGCGAGGGGGGGACAGGGTCGCCCGGAAACACCATATATTTT. Full variable domain (outside the CDR3, taken from reference TRBV9 and TRBJ1-3): DSGVTQTPKHLITATGQRVTLRCSPRSGDLSVYWYQQSLDQGLQFLIQYYNGEERAKGNILERFSAQQFPDLHSELNLSSLELGDSALYFCASSEGGTGSPGNTIYFGEGSWLTVV.

The genes are TRBV29-1 and TRBJ2-7; 9 bases are a match to TRBD1. This CDR3 contains 14 residues. Germline values: CDR1 SQVTM, CDR2 ANQGSEA. V trimming: 4 bases; J trimming: 0 bases; junction bases outside the gene matches: 4. The CDR3 nucleotides are TGCAGCGTTGGGGACAGGGCAAGCTCCTACGAGCAGTACTTC. Its translation is CSVGDRASSYEQYF.